This TCR beta chain comes out of a study of blood T cell repertoires in COVID-19. This clone was seen a single time. V shed 2 bases and J shed 0 bases, with 8 bases lying between them. CDR1 and CDR2 (germline): SGHAT, FQNNGV. The CDR3 has 14 residues. The protocol was immunoSEQ multiplex PCR, while the TCRdb copy is restricted to in-frame clones and leaves out a portion. The data hold 59,000 or so clones, with 75% to 85% observed a single time. The chain employs TRBV11-2 and TRBJ2-7, with D perhaps TRBD1 (6 bases). This TCR was sampled from a man aged 55 to 70 with acute or convalescent COVID-19. Sequencing input: peripheral blood. Here the CDR3 DNA reads TGTGCCAGCAGCTTAACAGGGAGCTCCTACGAGCAGTACTTC. Protein product: CASSLTGSSYEQYF.